The 22 T cell receptor beta chains listed next were all sequenced from one sample in a study of regulatory T cells in long-lasting Graves disease (dated by TCRdb to about 2021). Library preparation used multiplex PCR. The run used an Illumina HiSeq 4000. iRepertoire HTBI primers and Arm-PCR amplification of CDR3 regions were used to construct TCR beta libraries. TCRdb itself trimmed the public reads at Q25 with fastp, ran MiXCR and retained productive beta chains. Rows are combined by CDR3 protein, so each entry shows the most common genes and DNA. This sample gives about 540,000 distinct CDR3 sequences in total; less than 15% of them show up just once. Of the sample, more than 8.5% is held by the ten largest clones. The time point label corresponds to: newly diagnosed GD, antithyroid drugs for less than 3 months. For both TCR sequencing and RNA sequencing, RNA was extracted from PBMCs in TRIzol. Another study also made use of these data, one on T cells in Graves' hyperthyroidism and ophthalmopathy.

The sample consisted of peripheral blood mononuclear cells (PBMCs), taken at new diagnosis, from a patient treated with antithyroid drugs. These receptors were obtained from a young man with Graves disease. Donor details come from another sample of the same person, matched by shared clones.

This clonotype was found a few times. The chain recombines TRBV20-1 with TRBJ2-7; TRBD2 is a possible D gene (6 bases). Germline V gene data show CDR1 as DFQATT and CDR2 as SNEGSKA (reference sequence). The CDR3 is 14 residues long. With 2 bases removed from V and 2 bases from J, the gap between germline ends came to 13 bases. The CDR3 is CSARPTKRAYEQYF. The CDR3 DNA follows: TGCAGTGCTAGACCCACGAAGCGGGCCTACGAGCAGTACTTC.

The rearrangement uses TRBV19 and TRBJ2-7, with D possibly matching TRBD2 (6 bases). This CDR3 is 13 amino acids long. The V gene lost 5 bases and the J gene lost 5 bases, with 13 bases spanning the gap. Germline-derived CDR1 and CDR2 are LNHDA and SQIVND (reference sequence). DNA of the CDR3: TGTGCCAGTAGTTACGGGAGAGGGGACGAGCAGTACTTC. Protein: CASSYGRGDEQYF.

This clonotype has at least ten counts. This chain uses TRBV30 with TRBJ2-3; D gene ambiguous. The germline gives CDR1 GTSNPN, CDR2 SVGIG (reference sequence). The CDR3 covers 14 residues. Trimming stripped 4 bases from V and 5 bases from J, with 16 bases between. The CDR3 reads CAWTPVFGVDTQYF. CDR3 nucleotides: TGTGCCTGGACCCCGGTCTTTGGGGTAGATACGCAGTATTTT.

This clonotype was observed a few times. V usage is TRBV9 and J usage is TRBJ2-7, with TRBD1 matching over 8 bases. V dropped 2 bases and J dropped 5; count of bases not matched to a gene: 6. This CDR3 comprises 14 residues. Germline loops: CDR1 SGDLS, CDR2 YYNGEE. In DNA, the CDR3 is TGTGCCAGCAGCGTGGGTTCAGGGGGCGACGAGCAGTACTTC. Translating gives CASSVGSGGDEQYF.

This clonotype was seen many times. This chain connects TRBV3-1 to TRBJ2-3; 7 nucleotides match TRBD1. The V gene's germline CDR1 is LGHDT and CDR2 YNNKEL (reference sequence). J lost 9 bases, V lost 2 bases, and 2 bases had no gene match. The CDR3 length is 12 residues. The CDR3: CASSQQTGTQYF. As DNA, the CDR3 is TGTGCCAGCAGCCAACAGACAGGGACGCAGTATTTT.

This clonotype was recorded a few times. This sequence may be a read error, since a much larger clone differs from it by one base. This sequence joins TRBV7-8 and TRBJ2-1; D gene uncertain. Germline CDR1 SGHVS, CDR2 FQNEAQ. The CDR3 totals 15 residues. The CDR3 is CASSLEQSSYSEQFF. The CDR3 DNA reads as TGTGCCAGCAGCTTAGAACAGAGCTCCTACAGTGAGCAGTTCTTC.

The V call is TRBV12-3 or TRBV12-4, the J call TRBJ2-7; D not resolved. The CDR3 runs to 13 residues. V was cut by 7 bases and J by 2 bases, with 12 bases left in between. This CDR3 is CASTDKGPYEQYF. CDR3 nucleotide sequence: TGTGCCAGCACCGACAAGGGCCCCTACGAGCAGTACTTC.

There are many counts of this clonotype. The rearrangement joins TRBV5-1 to TRBJ2-1; D is perhaps TRBD2 (6 bases). The germline V and J ends were trimmed by 0 bases and 4 bases, with 14 bases remaining between them. The CDR3 loop spans 16 amino acids. The germline gives CDR1 SGHRS, CDR2 YFSETQ. CDR3 region: CASSLGGGKGYNEQFF. The CDR3 DNA reads as TGCGCCAGCAGCTTGGGTGGCGGGAAGGGTTACAATGAGCAGTTCTTC.

This clonotype was counted many times. The rearrangement links TRBV10-3 to TRBJ1-6, with 11 nucleotides matching TRBD1. Germline trimming cut 4 bases from V and 9 bases from J; bases unmatched to any gene: 2. The CDR3 contains 14 residues. The V gene's germline CDR1 is ENHRY and CDR2 SYGVKD. CDR3 nucleotide sequence: TGTGCCATCAGTGGGACAGGGGGCGGTTCACCCCTCCACTTT. Its protein product is CAISGTGGGSPLHF.

This clonotype was seen repeatedly, ten times or more. This rearrangement joins TRBV11-2 to TRBJ1-1; D ambiguous. The CDR3 is made up of 13 amino acids. Trimming left V 4 bases short and J 5 bases short, with 11 bases between. Germline values: CDR1 SGHAT, CDR2 FQNNGV. The CDR3 sequence: CASSSSAGTEAFF. The CDR3 nucleotides are TGTGCCAGCAGCTCCTCCGCGGGGACTGAAGCTTTCTTT.

As to this clonotype: This may arise from a read error, as a much more abundant clone is one base away. V and J are TRBV6-9 and TRBJ2-7, with D unclear. The ends were cut back, 4 bases at V and 0 bases at J, with 13 bases in the middle. CDR1 MNHGY and CDR2 SVAAGI come from the germline V gene. The CDR3 length is 15 residues. CDR3 nucleotide sequence: TGTGCCAGCAGTTCCTACCAGTCGGGCTCCTACGAGCAGTACTTC. Its translation: CASSSYQSGSYEQYF.

The chain joins TRBV30 to TRBJ2-7; 14 positions agree with TRBD2. Per germline, CDR1 GTSNPN and CDR2 SVGIG (reference sequence). CDR3 size: 16 residues. The V segment lost 0 bases and the J segment 5 bases; nucleotides outside the gene matches: 6. The CDR3, as DNA: TGTGCCTGGAGTGTCCCGGGGACTAGCGGGAGCCACGAGCAGTACTTC. This translates into CAWSVPGTSGSHEQYF.

In regard to this clonotype: This may be a read error, as it is one base from a much larger clone. The chain is built from TRBV7-2 and TRBJ1-4; no definite D call. Germline lookup yields CDR1 SGHTA and CDR2 FQGNSA. This CDR3 comprises 15 residues. The CDR3 spells CAGSLDGATNEKLFF. The CDR3, as DNA: TGTGCCGGCAGCTTAGACGGGGCAACTAATGAAAAACTGTTTTTT.

This clonotype was detected many times. The chain uses TRBV25-1 and TRBJ2-1, with 7 bases lining up with TRBD2. The CDR3 runs 20 residues. Germline loops: CDR1 MGHDK, CDR2 SYGVNS. V shed 6 bases, J shed 8 bases, and the junction held 28 bases outside the gene matches. The CDR3 region has the DNA TGTGCCAGCAGCTTAAGGGGCTGGAGGCTAGCGGAGGGCTCTGGGCATGAGCAGTTCTTC. Translation: CASSLRGWRLAEGSGHEQFF.

Note on this clonotype: It may be a read error: a sequence one base away is much more abundant. A read error is likely, as this CDR3 ends without the conserved phenylalanine or tryptophan. The CDR3 spells CASSFDTPAEGSPLHL. CDR3 DNA: TGCGCCAGCAGCTTTGACACTCCCGCGGAGGGGTCACCCCTCCACCTT. This chain links TRBV5-1 with TRBJ1-6; tentatively, D is TRBD1 (5 bases). Germline V gene data show CDR1 as SGHRS and CDR2 as YFSETQ. CDR3 size: 16 residues. V lost 2 bases to trimming and J lost 10 bases, with 19 bases between them.

Comments on this clonotype: This clone may be a read error of a much larger clone one base away. J is TRBJ2-5 and V is TRBV11-2; D perhaps matches TRBD2 (5 bases). Germline assignment: CDR1 SGHAT and CDR2 FQNNGV. This CDR3 spans 15 amino acids. The CDR3 sequence: CASGLDPGSDNEQLF. CDR3 bases: TGTGCCAGCGGCTTGGATCCGGGATCCGACAATGAGCAGCTCTTC.

This clonotype was seen repeatedly, ten times or more. The chain is built from TRBV12-3 or TRBV12-4 and TRBJ2-3; perhaps TRBD1 as D (6 bases). This CDR3 has 16 residues. V lost 4 bases and J 2 bases, leaving 16 bases between the germline ends. The CDR3 is CASSSGDTQYTDTQYF. DNA for the CDR3: TGTGCCAGCAGTTCTGGGGACACGCAGTACACAGATACGCAGTATTTT.

Only a few counts were recorded for this clonotype. The V gene is TRBV20-1, the J gene TRBJ2-2, with 8 positions matching TRBD2. With V trimmed by 0 bases and J by 4 bases, 7 bases remained unmatched. The CDR3 is made up of 16 amino acids. The germline gives CDR1 DFQATT, CDR2 SNEGSKA (reference sequence). As DNA, the CDR3 is TGCAGTGCTAGAGATGCAGCGGGAGAGAGCACCGGGGAGCTGTTTTTT. As protein: CSARDAAGESTGELFF.

To note about this clonotype: A much larger clone lies one base from this, so it may be a read error. The J gene is TRBJ2-3, the V gene TRBV5-1; 11 nucleotides line up with TRBD2. Germline V lookup: CDR1 SGHRS, CDR2 YFSETQ. This CDR3 spans 16 amino acids. V lost 4 bases to trimming and J lost 5 bases; unmatched junction nucleotides: 9. The CDR3 bases are TGCGCCAGCAGCATTCCCGTAGCGGGAGGGCGAGATACGCAGTATTTT. This sequence encodes CASSIPVAGGRDTQYF.

In this sample, this clonotype turned up many times. The V gene is TRBV7-2, the J gene TRBJ2-1, with 7 positions matching TRBD2. CDR3 size: 18 residues. The germline gives CDR1 SGHTA, CDR2 FQGNSA. V was clipped by 0 bases and J by 2 bases; unmatched bases: 10. The CDR3 sequence is CASSLARGGRGAYNEQFF. The DNA for the CDR3 is TGTGCCAGCAGCTTAGCTCGGGGCGGGAGAGGCGCCTACAATGAGCAGTTCTTC.

This clonotype was seen a few times. V and J are TRBV18 and TRBJ2-7; the D call may be TRBD1 or TRBD2 (5 bases each). CDR3 length equals 16 residues. Per germline, CDR1 KGHSH and CDR2 LQKENI. V lost 3 bases to trimming and J lost 6 bases, with 21 bases between them. CDR3 DNA sequence: TGTGCCAGCTCACCGAGCGAGGGGCCCAGGGTTGGCGAGCAGTACTTC. Translated, it gives CASSPSEGPRVGEQYF.

Comment on this clonotype: A much larger clonotype is one base distant, so this may be a read error. The chain carries TRBV6-9 and TRBJ2-7; no firm D call. This CDR3 comprises 14 residues. Germline V gives CDR1 MNHGY, CDR2 SVAAGI. In DNA form, the CDR3 reads TGTGCCAGCAGTTACGGTGTCGACACCTACGGGCAGTACTTC. This codes for CASSYGVDTYGQYF.